The sequence of this TCR beta chain was determined in a study of cytomegalovirus exposure and HLA in healthy donors. Points from the study as a whole: Trimming of TCR beta V- and J-genes showed a link, identified in a later analysis, to a missense DCLRE1C variant.

Remarks on this clone: Its specificity is not known.

A multiplex PCR was run with 60 Vbeta primers and 13 Jbeta primers. The assay was immunoSEQ multiplex PCR, and TCRdb's table has in-frame clones only and misses some. In the table there are 55,000 to 65,000 clones, around 90% of which are singletons. Germline CDR1 reads SGHTA; CDR2 reads FQGNSA. This CDR3 has 15 residues. The V segment lost 0 bases and the J segment 4 bases; nucleotides outside the gene matches: 3. The sample comprised PBMCs. The sequence was obtained from a man aged 25 to 45 in good health and CMV-seropositive. The genes are TRBV7-2 and TRBJ2-1; TRBD1 aligns across 7 bases. CDR3 residues: CASSLAGTAYNEQFF. DNA for the CDR3: TGTGCCAGCAGCTTAGCTGGGACAGCTTACAATGAGCAGTTCTTC.